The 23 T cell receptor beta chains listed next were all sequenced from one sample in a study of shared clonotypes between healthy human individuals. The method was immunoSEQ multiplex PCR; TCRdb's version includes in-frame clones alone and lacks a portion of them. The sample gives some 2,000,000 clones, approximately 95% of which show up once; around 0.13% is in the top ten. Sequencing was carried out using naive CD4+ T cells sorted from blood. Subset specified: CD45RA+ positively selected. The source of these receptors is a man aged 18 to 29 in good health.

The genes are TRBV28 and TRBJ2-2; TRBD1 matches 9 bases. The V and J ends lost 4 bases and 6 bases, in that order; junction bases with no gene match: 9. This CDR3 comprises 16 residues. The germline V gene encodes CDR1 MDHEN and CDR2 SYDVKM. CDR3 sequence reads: CASSSSDRGRAGELFF. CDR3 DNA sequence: TGTGCCAGCAGTTCATCAGACAGGGGGAGGGCCGGGGAGCTGTTTTTT.

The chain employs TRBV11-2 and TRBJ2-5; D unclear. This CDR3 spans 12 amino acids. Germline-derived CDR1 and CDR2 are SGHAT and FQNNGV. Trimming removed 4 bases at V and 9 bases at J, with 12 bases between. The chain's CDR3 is CASSSGSGSQYF. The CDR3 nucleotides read TGTGCCAGCAGCTCTGGGTCCGGATCCCAGTACTTC.

The CDR3, as DNA: TGTGCCATCAGTGAGTCGTTCTATAATTCACCCCTCCACTTT. Its translation: CAISESFYNSPLHF. The chain carries TRBV10-3 and TRBJ1-6; no reliable D call. CDR3 length: 14 residues. Trimming stripped 0 bases from V and 3 bases from J, with 3 bases between. Looked up from germline, CDR1 is ENHRY and CDR2 is SYGVKD.

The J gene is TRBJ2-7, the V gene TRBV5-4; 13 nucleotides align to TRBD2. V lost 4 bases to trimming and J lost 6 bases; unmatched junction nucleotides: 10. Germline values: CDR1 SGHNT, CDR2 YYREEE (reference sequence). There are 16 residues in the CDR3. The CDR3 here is CASSLPTSGRASEQYF. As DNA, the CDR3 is TGTGCCAGCAGCCTGCCTACTAGCGGGAGGGCCTCCGAGCAGTACTTC.

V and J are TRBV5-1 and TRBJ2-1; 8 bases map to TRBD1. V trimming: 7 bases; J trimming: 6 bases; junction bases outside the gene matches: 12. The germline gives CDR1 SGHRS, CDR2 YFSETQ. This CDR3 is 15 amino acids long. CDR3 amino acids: CASSPGDRSTNEQFF. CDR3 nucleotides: TGCGCCAGCTCACCCGGGGACAGGTCCACCAATGAGCAGTTCTTC.

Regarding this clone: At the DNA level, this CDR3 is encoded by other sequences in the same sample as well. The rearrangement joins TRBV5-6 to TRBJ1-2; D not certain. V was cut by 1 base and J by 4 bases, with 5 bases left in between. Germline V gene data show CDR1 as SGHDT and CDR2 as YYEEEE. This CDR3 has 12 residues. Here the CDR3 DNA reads TGTGCCAGCAGCTTGTCCGGCTATGGCTACACCTTC. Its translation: CASSLSGYGYTF.

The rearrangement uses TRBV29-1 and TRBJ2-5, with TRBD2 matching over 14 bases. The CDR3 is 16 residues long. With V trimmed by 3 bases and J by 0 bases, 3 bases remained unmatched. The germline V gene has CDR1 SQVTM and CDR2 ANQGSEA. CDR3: CSVDPGLAGDQETQYF. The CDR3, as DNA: TGCAGCGTTGACCCGGGACTAGCGGGGGACCAAGAGACCCAGTACTTC. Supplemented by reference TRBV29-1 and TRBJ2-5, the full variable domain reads SAVISQKPSRDICQRGTSLTIQCQVDSQVTMMFWYRQQPGQSLTLIATANQGSEATYESGFVIDKFPISRPNLTFSTLTVSNMSPEDSSIYLCSVDPGLAGDQETQYFGPGTRLLVL.

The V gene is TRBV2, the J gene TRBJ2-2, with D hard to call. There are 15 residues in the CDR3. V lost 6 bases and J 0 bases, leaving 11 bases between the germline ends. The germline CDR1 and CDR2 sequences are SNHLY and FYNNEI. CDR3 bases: TGTGCCAGCAGGTTTACAGCCGCGAACACCGGGGAGCTGTTTTTT. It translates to CASRFTAANTGELFF.

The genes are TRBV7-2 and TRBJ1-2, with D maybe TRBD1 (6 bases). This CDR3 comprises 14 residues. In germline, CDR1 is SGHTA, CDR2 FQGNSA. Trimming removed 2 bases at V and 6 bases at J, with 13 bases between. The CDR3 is CASSLYPGGDGYTF. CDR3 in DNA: TGTGCCAGCAGCTTATATCCCGGGGGCGATGGCTACACCTTC.

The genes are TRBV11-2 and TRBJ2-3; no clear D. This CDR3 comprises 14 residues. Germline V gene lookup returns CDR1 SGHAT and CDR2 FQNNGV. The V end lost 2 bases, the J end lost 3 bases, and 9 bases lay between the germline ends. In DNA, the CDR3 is TGTGCCAGCAGCTTAAGGCCGACTACAGATACGCAGTATTTT. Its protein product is CASSLRPTTDTQYF.

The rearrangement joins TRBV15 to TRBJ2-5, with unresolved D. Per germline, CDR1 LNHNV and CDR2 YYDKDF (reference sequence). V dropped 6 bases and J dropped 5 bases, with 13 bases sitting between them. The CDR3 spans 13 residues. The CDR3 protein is CATRGPMGETQYF. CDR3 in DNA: TGTGCCACCAGGGGTCCTATGGGGGAGACCCAGTACTTC.

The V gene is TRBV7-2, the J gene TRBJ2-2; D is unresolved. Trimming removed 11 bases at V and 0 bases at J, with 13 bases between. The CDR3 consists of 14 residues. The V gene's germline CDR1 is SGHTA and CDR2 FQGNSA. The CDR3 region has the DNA TGTGCCCCCCGGCGAGCCGCGAACACCGGGGAGCTGTTTTTT. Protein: CAPRRAANTGELFF.

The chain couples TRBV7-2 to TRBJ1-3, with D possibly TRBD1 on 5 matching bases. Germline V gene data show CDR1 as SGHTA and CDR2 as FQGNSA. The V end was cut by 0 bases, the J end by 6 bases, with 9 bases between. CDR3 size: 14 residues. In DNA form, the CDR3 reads TGTGCCAGCAGCTTAGCAGAGACAGCAAACACCATATATTTT. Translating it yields CASSLAETANTIYF. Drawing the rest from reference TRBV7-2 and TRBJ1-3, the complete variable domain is GAGVSQSPSNKVTEKGKDVELRCDPISGHTALYWYRQSLGQGLEFLIYFQGNSAPDKSGLPSDRFSAERTGGSVSTLTIQRTQQEDSAVYLCASSLAETANTIYFGEGSWLTVV.

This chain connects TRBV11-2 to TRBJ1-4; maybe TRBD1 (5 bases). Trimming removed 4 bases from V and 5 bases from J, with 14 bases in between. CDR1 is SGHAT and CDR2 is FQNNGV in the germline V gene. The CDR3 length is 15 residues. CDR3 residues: CASSSGLRSNEKLFF. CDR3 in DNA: TGTGCCAGCAGCTCGGGACTCAGGTCGAATGAAAAACTGTTTTTT.

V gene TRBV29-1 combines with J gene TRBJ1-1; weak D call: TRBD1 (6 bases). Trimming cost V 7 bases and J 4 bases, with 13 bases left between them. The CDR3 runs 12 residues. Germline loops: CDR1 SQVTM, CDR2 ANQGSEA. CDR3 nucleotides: TGCAGCGGTTACAGGGATTCCACTGAAGCTTTCTTT. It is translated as CSGYRDSTEAFF.

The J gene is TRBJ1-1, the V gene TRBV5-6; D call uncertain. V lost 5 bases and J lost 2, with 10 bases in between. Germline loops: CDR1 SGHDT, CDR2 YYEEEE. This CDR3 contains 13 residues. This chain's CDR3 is CASREGLNTEAFF. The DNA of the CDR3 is TGTGCCAGCAGAGAAGGACTTAACACTGAAGCTTTCTTT.

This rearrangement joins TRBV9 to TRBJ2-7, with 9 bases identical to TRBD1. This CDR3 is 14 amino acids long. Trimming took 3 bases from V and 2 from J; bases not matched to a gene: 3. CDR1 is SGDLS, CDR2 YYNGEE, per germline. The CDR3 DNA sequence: TGTGCCAGCAGCGCCAGGACAGGGGCCTACGAGCAGTACTTC. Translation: CASSARTGAYEQYF.

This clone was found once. The CDR3 DNA sequence: TGTGCCAGCAGTGCTACACCACAGGCCTATGGCTACACCTTC. It yields the protein CASSATPQAYGYTF. The rearrangement joins TRBV6-1 to TRBJ1-2; maybe TRBD1 (5 bases). Germline V CDR1 and CDR2: MNHNS, SASEGT. With 4 bases removed from V and 4 bases from J, the gap between germline ends came to 13 bases. The CDR3 runs 14 residues.

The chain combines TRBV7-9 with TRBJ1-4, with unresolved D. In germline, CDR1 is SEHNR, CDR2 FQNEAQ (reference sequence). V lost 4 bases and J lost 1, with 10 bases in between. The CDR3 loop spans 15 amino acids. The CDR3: CASSSEAITNEKLFF. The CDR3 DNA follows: TGTGCCAGCAGCTCGGAGGCTATAACTAATGAAAAACTGTTTTTT.

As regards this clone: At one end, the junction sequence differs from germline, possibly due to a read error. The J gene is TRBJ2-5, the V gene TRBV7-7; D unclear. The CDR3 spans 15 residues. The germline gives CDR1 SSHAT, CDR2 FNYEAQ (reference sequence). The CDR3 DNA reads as TGTGCTAGCAGCTTAGACGGATCTAGAACCCAGCCCCAGTACTTC. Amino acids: CASSLDGSRTQPQYF. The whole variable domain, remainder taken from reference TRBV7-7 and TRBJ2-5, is GAGVSQSPRYKVTKRGQDVTLRCDPISSHATLYWYQQALGQGPEFLTYFNYEAQPDKSGLPSDRFSAERPEGSISTLTIQRTEQRDSAMYRCASSLDGSRTQPQYFGPGTRLLVL.

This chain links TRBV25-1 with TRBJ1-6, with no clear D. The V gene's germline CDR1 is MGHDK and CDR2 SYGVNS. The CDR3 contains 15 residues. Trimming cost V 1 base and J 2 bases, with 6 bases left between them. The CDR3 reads CASSEWKTYNSPLHF. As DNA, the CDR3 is TGTGCCAGCAGTGAATGGAAGACCTATAATTCACCCCTCCACTTT. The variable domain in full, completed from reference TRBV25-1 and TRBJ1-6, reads EADIYQTPRYLVIGTGKKITLECSQTMGHDKMYWYQQDPGMELHLIHYSYGVNSTEKGDLSSESTVSRIRTEHFPLTLESARPSHTSQYLCASSEWKTYNSPLHFGNGTRLTVT.

As DNA, the CDR3 is TGTGCCAGTAGTAGGGCTAGCGGGGGAGTAAACATTCAGTACTTC. Amino acids: CASSRASGGVNIQYF. The chain has TRBV19 and TRBJ2-4; 10 bases agree with TRBD2. This CDR3 has 15 residues. Germline lookup yields CDR1 LNHDA and CDR2 SQIVND (reference sequence). The V and J ends lost 4 bases and 6 bases, in that order; junction bases with no gene match: 6.

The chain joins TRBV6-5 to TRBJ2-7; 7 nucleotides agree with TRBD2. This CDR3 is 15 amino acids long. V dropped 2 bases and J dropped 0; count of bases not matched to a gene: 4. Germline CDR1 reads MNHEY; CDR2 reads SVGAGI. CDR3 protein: CASSYDGGGSYEQYF. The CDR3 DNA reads TGTGCCAGCAGTTACGATGGGGGGGGCTCCTACGAGCAGTACTTC.